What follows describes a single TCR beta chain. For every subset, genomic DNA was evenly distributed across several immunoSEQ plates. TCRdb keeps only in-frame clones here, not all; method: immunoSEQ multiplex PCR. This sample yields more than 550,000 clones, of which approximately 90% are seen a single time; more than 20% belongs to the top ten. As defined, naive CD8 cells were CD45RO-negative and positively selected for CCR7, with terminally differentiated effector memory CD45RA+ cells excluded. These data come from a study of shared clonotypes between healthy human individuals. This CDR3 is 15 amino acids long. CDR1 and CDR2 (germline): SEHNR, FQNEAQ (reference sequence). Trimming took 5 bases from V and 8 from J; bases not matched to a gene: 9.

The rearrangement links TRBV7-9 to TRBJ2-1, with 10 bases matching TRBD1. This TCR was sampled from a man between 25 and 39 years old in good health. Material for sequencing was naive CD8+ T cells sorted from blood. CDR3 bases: TGTGCCAGCAGCACAGACAGGGGGCGAGTCGATGAGCAGTTCTTC. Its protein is CASSTDRGRVDEQFF.